A selection of T cell receptor beta chains follows, all from one sample in a study of CD4 T cells in relation to SARS-CoV-2 and coronaviruses. Assay used: immunoSEQ multiplex PCR; TCRdb lists only in-frame clones, some missing. The sample carries about 30,000 clones, 55% to 75% recorded once. These receptors have no identified antigens. The sequencing input was CD4+ T cells from PBMCs, cultured in vitro. These receptor sequences come from a human donor in good health. Both conserved end residues are part of each CDR3. D genes are given only for firm matches. Part of the rows lack a size; the others show once, few, many or a class for expanded clones.

D gene	V gene	clone size	J gene	CDR3 protein	CDR3 DNA
TRBD2	TRBV6-5	NA	TRBJ2-1	CATRTGGSYNEQFF	TGTGCCACCCGGACGGGAGGGTCCTACAATGAGCAGTTCTTC
NA	TRBV5-4	NA	TRBJ2-7	CASSIEWNEQYF	TGTGCCAGCAGCATCGAGTGGAACGAGCAGTACTTC
NA	TRBV4-3	NA	TRBJ2-7	CASSQGDRGPYEQYF	TGCGCCAGCAGCCAGGGCGACCGGGGGCCGTACGAGCAGTACTTC
TRBD1	TRBV6-6	NA	TRBJ1-2	CASKDETGRYGYTF	TGTGCCAGCAAAGATGAGACAGGGCGCTATGGCTACACCTTC
NA	TRBV12-3/TRBV12-4	once	TRBJ2-1	CASSFWTYNEQFF	TGTGCCAGCAGTTTCTGGACCTACAATGAGCAGTTCTTC
NA	TRBV29-1	few	TRBJ1-1	CSVADRLNTEAFF	TGCAGCGTCGCGGACAGATTGAACACTGAAGCTTTCTTT
NA	TRBV5-5	NA	TRBJ1-5	CASSSGDWGGGPQHF	TGTGCCAGCAGCTCGGGGGATTGGGGCGGCGGGCCCCAGCATTTT
NA	TRBV12-5	NA	TRBJ2-7	CASGPQPATGLYEQYF	TGTGCTAGTGGTCCGCAGCCAGCAACAGGGCTCTACGAGCAGTACTTC
TRBD1	TRBV29-1	NA	TRBJ2-3	CSVLTGGAADTQYF	TGCAGCGTCCTAACAGGGGGCGCAGCCGATACGCAGTATTTT
NA	TRBV30	NA	TRBJ1-1	CAWSVSHMNTEAFF	TGTGCCTGGAGTGTAAGCCACATGAACACTGAAGCTTTCTTT